This T cell receptor beta chain was obtained from a study of low-dose radiotherapy and immunotherapy resistance in tumors. Study at large: Patients were treated with intravenous nivolumab at 240 mg every two weeks and were also dosed with ipilimumab at 1 mg/kg every six weeks. It was every two weeks, one day before radiation and immunotherapy, that intravenous cyclophosphamide 200 mg/m2 was given.

Gene-specific TRAV and TRBV primers were used for first-strand cDNA, covering alpha and beta chains. The authors amplified TCRs for approximately 20 PCR cycles with a constant-region primer and a V-primer adapter. MiXCR, run by TCRdb on the reads, gives a single entry per CDR3 protein. The sample comprises about 100,000 distinct CDR3 sequences, roughly 20% of which are singletons, and over 3.5% rests with the top ten. In this sample, this clonotype turned up many times. The sample's time point: after trial treatment. The treatment denotes: LDRT plus nivolumab, ipilimumab, low-dose cyclophosphamide and aspirin (RACIN trial). All eligible patients presented with advanced solid tumors that contained no tumor-infiltrating lymphocytes. The material sequenced was PBMCs, taken after low-dose radiotherapy plus immunotherapy. The receptor was derived from a male donor with prostate cancer.

The CDR3 DNA sequence: TGTGCCAGCTCAGCCCGACAGGCACCCTACGAGCAGTACTTC. It translates to CASSARQAPYEQYF. The chain uses TRBV18 and TRBJ2-7, with D possibly being TRBD1 (6 bases). Trimming stripped 5 bases from V and 2 bases from J, with 13 bases between. This CDR3 has 14 amino acids. Germline CDR1 KGHSH, CDR2 LQKENI. Filled out from reference TRBV18 and TRBJ2-7, the complete variable domain reads NAGVMQNPRHLVRRRGQEARLRCSPMKGHSHVYWYRQLPEEGLKFMVYLQKENIIDESGMPKERFSAEFPKEGPSILRIQQVVRGDSAAYFCASSARQAPYEQYFGPGTRLTVT.